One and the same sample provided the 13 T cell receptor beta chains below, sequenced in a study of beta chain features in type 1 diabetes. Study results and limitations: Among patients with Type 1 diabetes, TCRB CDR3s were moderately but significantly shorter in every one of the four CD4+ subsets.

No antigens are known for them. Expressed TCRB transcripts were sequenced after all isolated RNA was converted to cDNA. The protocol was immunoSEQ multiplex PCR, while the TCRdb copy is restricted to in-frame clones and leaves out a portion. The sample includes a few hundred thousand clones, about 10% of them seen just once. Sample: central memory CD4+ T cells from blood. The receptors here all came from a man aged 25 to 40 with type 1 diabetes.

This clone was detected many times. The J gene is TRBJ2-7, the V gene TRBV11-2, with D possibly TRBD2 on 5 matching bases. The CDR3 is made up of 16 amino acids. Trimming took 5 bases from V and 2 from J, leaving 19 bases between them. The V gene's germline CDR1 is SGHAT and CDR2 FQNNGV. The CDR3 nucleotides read TGTGCCAGCAGCGTCAGCGCCGCGGGCCGGACCTACGAGCAGTACTTC. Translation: CASSVSAAGRTYEQYF.

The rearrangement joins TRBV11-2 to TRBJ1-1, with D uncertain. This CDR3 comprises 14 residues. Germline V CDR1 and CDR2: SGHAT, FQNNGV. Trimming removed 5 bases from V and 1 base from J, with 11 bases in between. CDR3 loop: CASSPFSGNTEAFF. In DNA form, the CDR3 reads TGTGCCAGCAGCCCATTTAGTGGGAACACTGAAGCTTTCTTT.

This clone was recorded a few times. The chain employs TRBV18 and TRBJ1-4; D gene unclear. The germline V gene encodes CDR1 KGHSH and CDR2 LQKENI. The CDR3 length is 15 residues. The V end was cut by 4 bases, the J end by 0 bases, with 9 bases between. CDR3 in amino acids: CASSLIRPTNEKLFF. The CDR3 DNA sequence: TGTGCCAGCTCACTGATCAGACCAACTAATGAAAAACTGTTTTTT.

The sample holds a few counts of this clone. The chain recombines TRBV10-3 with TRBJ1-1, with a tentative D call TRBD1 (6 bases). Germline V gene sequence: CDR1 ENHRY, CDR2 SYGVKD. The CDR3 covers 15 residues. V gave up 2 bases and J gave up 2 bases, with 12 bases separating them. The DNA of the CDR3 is TGTGCCATCAGTGAGAACAAGGGGGGCAACACTGAAGCTTTCTTT. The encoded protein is CAISENKGGNTEAFF.

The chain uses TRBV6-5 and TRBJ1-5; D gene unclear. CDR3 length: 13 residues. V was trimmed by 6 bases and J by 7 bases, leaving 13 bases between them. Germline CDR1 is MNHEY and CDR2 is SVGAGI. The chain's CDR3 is CASSLTREQPQHF. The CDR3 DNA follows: TGTGCCAGCAGCCTGACGAGGGAACAGCCCCAGCATTTT.

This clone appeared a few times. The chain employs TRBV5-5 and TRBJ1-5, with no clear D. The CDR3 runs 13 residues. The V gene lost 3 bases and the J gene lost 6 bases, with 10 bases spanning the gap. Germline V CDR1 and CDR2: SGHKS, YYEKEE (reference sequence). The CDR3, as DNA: TGTGCCAGCAGCTACGAGCCCGGTCAGCCCCAGCATTTT. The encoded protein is CASSYEPGQPQHF.

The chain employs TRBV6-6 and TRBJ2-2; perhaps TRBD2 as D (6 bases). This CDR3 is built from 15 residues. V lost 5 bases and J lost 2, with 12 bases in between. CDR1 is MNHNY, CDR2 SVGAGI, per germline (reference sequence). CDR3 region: CASSHLASNTGELFF. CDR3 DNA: TGTGCCAGCAGTCATCTAGCGAGCAACACCGGGGAGCTGTTTTTT.

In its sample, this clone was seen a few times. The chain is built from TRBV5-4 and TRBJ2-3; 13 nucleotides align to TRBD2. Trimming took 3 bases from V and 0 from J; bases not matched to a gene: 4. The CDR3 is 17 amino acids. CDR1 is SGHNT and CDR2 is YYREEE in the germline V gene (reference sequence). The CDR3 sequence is CASSWGTSGTSTDTQYF. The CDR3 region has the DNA TGTGCCAGCAGCTGGGGGACTAGCGGGACTAGCACAGATACGCAGTATTTT.

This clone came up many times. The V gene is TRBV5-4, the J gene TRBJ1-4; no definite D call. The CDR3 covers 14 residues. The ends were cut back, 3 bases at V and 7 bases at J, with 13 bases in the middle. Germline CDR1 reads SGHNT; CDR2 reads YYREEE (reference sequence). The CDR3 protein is CASSSGNRGEKLFF. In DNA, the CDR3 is TGTGCCAGCAGCTCAGGCAACCGGGGTGAAAAACTGTTTTTT.

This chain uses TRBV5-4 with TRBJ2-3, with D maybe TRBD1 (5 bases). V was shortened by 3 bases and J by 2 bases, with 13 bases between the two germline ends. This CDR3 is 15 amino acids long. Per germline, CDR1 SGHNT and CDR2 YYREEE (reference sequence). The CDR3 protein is CASSSTGDYTDTQYF. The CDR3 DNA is TGTGCCAGCAGCTCAACAGGAGATTACACAGATACGCAGTATTTT.

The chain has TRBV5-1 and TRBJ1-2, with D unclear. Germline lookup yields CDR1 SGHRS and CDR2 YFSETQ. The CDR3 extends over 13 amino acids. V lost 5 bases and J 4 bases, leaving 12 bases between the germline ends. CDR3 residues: CASSSQGAYGYTF. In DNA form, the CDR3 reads TGCGCCAGCAGTTCGCAAGGAGCCTATGGCTACACCTTC.

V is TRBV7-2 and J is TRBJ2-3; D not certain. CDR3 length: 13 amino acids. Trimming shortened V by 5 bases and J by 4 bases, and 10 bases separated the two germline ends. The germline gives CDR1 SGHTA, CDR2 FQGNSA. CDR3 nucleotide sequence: TGTGCCAGCAGCCCCGAGGTGGCAGATACGCAGTATTTT. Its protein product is CASSPEVADTQYF.

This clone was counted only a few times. In nucleotides, the CDR3 is TGTGCCTGGTCACCGACAGGGGTTGATTCACCCCTCCACTTT. This codes for CAWSPTGVDSPLHF. This chain connects TRBV30 to TRBJ1-6, with TRBD1 identical over 8 bases. The CDR3 loop spans 14 amino acids. The germline V gene encodes CDR1 GTSNPN and CDR2 SVGIG (reference sequence). V shed 5 bases, J shed 8 bases, and the junction held 8 bases outside the gene matches. Full variable domain (rest looked up from reference TRBV30 and TRBJ1-6): SQTIHQWPATLVQPVGSPLSLECTVEGTSNPNLYWYRQAAGRGLQLLFYSVGIGQISSEVPQNLSASRPQDRQFILSSKKLLLSDSGFYLCAWSPTGVDSPLHFGNGTRLTVT.